This T cell receptor (beta chain) was obtained from a study of blood T cell repertoires in COVID-19 (dated by TCRdb to about 2020). Turning to the overall study: The collaborator samples originated in the United States, Italy and Spain and spanned the acute and convalescent phases of COVID-19. The repertoires were released in a freely available public database meant as a resource for research on the immune response to SARS-CoV-2. The samples were drawn from the first 160 participants of the ongoing ImmuneRACE study and from more than 1,000 subjects provided by 6 global collaborators. Subjects who had been exposed to COVID-19, were actively infected with it, or had recovered from it provided the deeply sampled blood TCRbeta repertoires that made up the dataset. Where available, HLA class I and class II types were taken from metadata supplied by the sample provider and were not determined by assay-based typing. The material from the prospective study consisted of cDNA or gDNA derived from T cells, B-cell-depleted T cells, or PBMCs. Nearly every sample came with metadata listing a de-identified subject ID, COVID-19 status, age in years and sex. Overall results and qualifications from the work: How much clinical and demographic metadata was included differed by source and by participant, and the metadata was provided uncurated.

With respect to this clone: Its antigen has not been determined. Within one base of it there is no much larger clone, and no base qualities were kept.

TCRbeta CDR3 regions were amplified from genomic DNA by means of the immunoSEQ Assay, a bias-controlled multiplex PCR. The authors' analysis ran thus. The number of nucleated cells in each sample was estimated from the amplification of reference gene primers within the assay. To quantify the absolute abundance of each unique TCRbeta CDR3 rearrangement, sequence reads were collapsed and filtered. Productive Simpson clonality was computed per sample as the square root of Simpson's diversity index over productive rearrangements. TCRdb took this table from immuneACCESS and kept in-frame rearrangements with V and J called. Such tables lack part of the clones; where checked against another copy, unresolved V genes explain under half of the gap, and the rest is unexplained. Clone size and V and J calls were adopted from that table, with D and trimming inferred from the DNA. Within this sample are some 230,000 clones, with about 85% of them counted one time only. About a tenth of the sample is taken by the ten largest.

One collaborating source in Seattle enrolled patients during active infection and followed them longitudinally through the course of disease. The collaborating institutions used their own protocols to collect whole blood in K2EDTA tubes. For TCRbeta analysis, collaborators shipped samples in one of three forms: frozen whole blood, isolated PBMCs, or DNA extracted from either of those sample types. The germline V gene (reference sequence) provides CDR1 PRHDT and CDR2 FYEKMQ. From its cysteine to its phenylalanine, the CDR3 spans 12 amino acids. Just the 36-base CDR3 DNA is kept, in frame starting at base 1. V is shortened by 8 bases, J by 0 bases, and the region joining them spans 8 bases.

In this chain, TRBV13 is recombined with TRBJ2-7; the best D guess is TRBD1, with 6 bases matching. This TCR was recovered from a woman aged 50 to 60 with COVID-19, enrolled during active disease. The source material was peripheral blood. DNA sequence: TGTGCCAGCGGACAGAGCTCCTACGAGCAGTACTTC. Translated, this is CASGQSSYEQYF.